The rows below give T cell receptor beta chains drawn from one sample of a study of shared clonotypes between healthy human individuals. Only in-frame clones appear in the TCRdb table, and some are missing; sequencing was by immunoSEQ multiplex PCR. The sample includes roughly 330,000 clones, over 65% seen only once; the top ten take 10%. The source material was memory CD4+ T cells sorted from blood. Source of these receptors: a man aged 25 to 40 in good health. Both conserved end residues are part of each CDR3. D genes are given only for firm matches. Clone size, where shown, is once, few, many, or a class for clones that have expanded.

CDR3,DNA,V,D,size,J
CASSERRAPTYEQYF,TGTGCCAGCAGCGAAAGGAGGGCGCCTACCTACGAGCAGTACTTC,TRBV4-2,NA,many,TRBJ2-7
CASSLSGSDTQYF,TGTGCCAGCAGTTTAAGTGGGTCAGATACGCAGTATTTT,TRBV28,NA,NA,TRBJ2-3
CASSRLATVLEQFF,TGTGCCAGCAGTCGACTAGCGACCGTTTTGGAGCAGTTCTTC,TRBV5-5,TRBD2,few,TRBJ2-1
CASSEAGHSYTF,TGTGCCAGCAGTGAGGCGGGACACAGCTACACCTTC,TRBV6-1,NA,NA,TRBJ1-2
CASSRQGSEKLFF,TGTGCCAGCAGCCGACAGGGAAGTGAAAAACTGTTTTTT,TRBV7-9,TRBD1,NA,TRBJ1-4
CASSLDFGGDTQYF,TGCGCCAGCAGCTTGGATTTTGGGGGGGATACGCAGTATTTT,TRBV5-1,NA,NA,TRBJ2-3
CASSQEPSGSGRLASDTQYF,TGCGCCAGCAGCCAAGAACCTAGCGGGAGCGGGAGATTAGCTTCAGATACGCAGTATTTT,TRBV4-3,TRBD2,few,TRBJ2-3
CASSVGKNSGNTIYF,TGCGCCAGCAGTGTGGGGAAAAACTCTGGAAACACCATATATTTT,TRBV10-2,NA,NA,TRBJ1-3
CASSPPSGRPYEQYF,TGTGCCAGCTCACCACCTAGCGGGAGACCGTACGAGCAGTACTTC,TRBV18,TRBD2,NA,TRBJ2-7
CASSPPSGGNTGELFF,TGTGCCAGCTCACCCCCCTCGGGGGGCAACACCGGGGAGCTGTTTTTT,TRBV18,NA,NA,TRBJ2-2
CASSEGFTGPQHF,TGTGCCAGCAGTGAAGGGTTTACGGGGCCCCAGCATTTT,TRBV6-1,NA,few,TRBJ1-5
CASSLWGGTSGDNEQFF,TGTGCCAGCAGCTTATGGGGTGGGACTAGCGGGGACAATGAGCAGTTCTTC,TRBV7-9,TRBD2,NA,TRBJ2-1
CASSLRQESYEKLFF,TGTGCCAGCTCATTGCGACAAGAAAGCTATGAAAAACTGTTTTTT,TRBV18,NA,NA,TRBJ1-4
CASSIVWGGYTF,TGTGCCAGTAGTATTGTCTGGGGTGGCTACACCTTC,TRBV19,NA,NA,TRBJ1-2
CASSPIQSGTSKLFF,TGTGCCAGCAGTCCGATACAATCCGGGACATCAAAACTGTTTTTT,TRBV28,NA,NA,TRBJ1-4
CASSQDWGWQYF,TGTGCCAGCAGCCAAGATTGGGGATGGCAGTACTTC,TRBV14,NA,NA,TRBJ2-7
CASSWQGAGTEAFF,TGTGCCAGCAGTTGGCAGGGGGCGGGGACTGAAGCTTTCTTT,TRBV27,TRBD1,NA,TRBJ1-1
CASSEALLRGQQPQHF,TGTGCCAGCAGTGAAGCGCTTCTACGGGGGCAACAGCCCCAGCATTTT,TRBV6-1,NA,few,TRBJ1-5
CASSIQGEQPQHF,TGTGCCAGCAGTATACAGGGTGAGCAGCCCCAGCATTTT,TRBV6-1,NA,NA,TRBJ1-5
CASSINTYGYTF,TGTGCCAGTAGTATAAATACCTATGGCTACACCTTC,TRBV19,NA,NA,TRBJ1-2
CASSTQAVLRNEQFF,TGTGCCAGCAGCACGCAAGCGGTACTTCGCAATGAGCAGTTCTTC,TRBV7-8,NA,NA,TRBJ2-1
CASSPLVVPGRGEQYF,TGTGCCAGCAGCCCCTTAGTGGTCCCCGGGCGGGGCGAGCAGTACTTC,TRBV4-2,NA,NA,TRBJ2-7
CASSELRQGNVIGELFF,TGTGCCAGCAGTGAACTCCGACAGGGGAATGTAATTGGGGAGCTGTTTTTT,TRBV6-1,TRBD1,NA,TRBJ2-2
CASSESSGGRSDTQYF,TGCGCCAGCAGTGAGTCGTCGGGAGGTAGATCAGATACGCAGTATTTT,TRBV10-1,TRBD2,NA,TRBJ2-3
CASSLALAGEYEQFF,TGTGCCAGCAGTTTAGCACTAGCGGGAGAGTATGAGCAGTTCTTC,TRBV28,TRBD2,few,TRBJ2-1
CASSVGQTSYNEQFF,TGTGCCAGCAGCGTGGGACAGACCTCCTACAATGAGCAGTTCTTC,TRBV9,TRBD1,NA,TRBJ2-1
CASSPYTDGYTF,TGTGCCAGCTCACCATATACAGACGGCTACACCTTC,TRBV18,NA,NA,TRBJ1-2
CASSEGGGRGEKLFF,TGCGCCAGCAGCGAAGGGGGCGGGCGAGGTGAAAAACTGTTTTTT,TRBV5-1,TRBD1,NA,TRBJ1-4
CASSVTSAGGPYNEQFF,TGTGCCAGCAGCGTAACGTCGGCAGGGGGGCCCTACAATGAGCAGTTCTTC,TRBV9,NA,NA,TRBJ2-1
CSVESADETQYF,TGCAGCGTTGAGTCGGCAGATGAGACCCAGTACTTC,TRBV29-1,NA,NA,TRBJ2-5
CASSITGISPQHF,TGTGCCAGCAGTATAACCGGGATCTCGCCCCAGCATTTT,TRBV27,NA,NA,TRBJ1-5
CASSLTHGPYEQYF,TGTGCCAGCAGCTTAACGCACGGTCCCTACGAGCAGTACTTC,TRBV7-3,NA,NA,TRBJ2-7
CATSRGGVGTVDTQYF,TGTGCCACCAGCAGAGGCGGAGTAGGGACGGTGGATACGCAGTATTTT,TRBV15,NA,NA,TRBJ2-3
CASSFSSTGLGLGAQYF,TGTGCCAGCAGCTTTTCCTCTACGGGACTGGGCTTGGGGGCGCAGTATTTT,TRBV9,NA,NA,TRBJ2-3
CASKLTGTDGYTF,TGTGCCAGCAAACTCACAGGAACCGATGGCTACACCTTC,TRBV7-2,NA,NA,TRBJ1-2
CASRDGERQYF,TGCGCCAGCCGCGACGGGGAAAGGCAGTATTTT,TRBV10-1,NA,NA,TRBJ2-3
CASSLVSTSRGDTQYF,TGTGCCAGCAGCTTAGTTTCGACCTCACGGGGAGATACGCAGTATTTT,TRBV7-2,NA,NA,TRBJ2-3
CSVVVQTGAEAFF,TGCAGCGTTGTTGTACAGACAGGGGCTGAAGCTTTCTTT,TRBV29-1,TRBD1,few,TRBJ1-1
CASTRTLLGNTGELFF,TGTGCCAGCACAAGGACCCTCCTAGGGAACACCGGGGAGCTGTTTTTT,TRBV2,NA,NA,TRBJ2-2
CASSLTSATWNTEAFF,TGTGCCAGCAGCTTAACTTCGGCTACTTGGAACACTGAAGCTTTCTTT,TRBV7-3,NA,NA,TRBJ1-1
CASSDSFSRTDTQYF,TGTGCCAGCAGTGATAGCTTCTCACGCACAGATACGCAGTATTTT,TRBV2,NA,many,TRBJ2-3
CASSDPGTGLTGELFF,TGTGCCAGCAGTGACCCCGGGACAGGGCTAACCGGGGAGCTGTTTTTT,TRBV25-1,TRBD1,NA,TRBJ2-2
CASTHERNEQFF,TGTGCCAGCACCCATGAGCGCAATGAGCAGTTCTTC,TRBV11-2,NA,NA,TRBJ2-1
CASSVNLNNEQFF,TGTGCCAGCAGCGTAAACTTAAACAATGAGCAGTTCTTC,TRBV9,NA,NA,TRBJ2-1
CASRTSGTDTQYF,TGTGCCAGTCGCACTTCAGGGACAGATACGCAGTATTTT,TRBV19,NA,NA,TRBJ2-3
CASRNTFTGELFF,TGTGCCAGCAGGAACACGTTCACCGGGGAGCTGTTTTTT,TRBV6-4,NA,NA,TRBJ2-2